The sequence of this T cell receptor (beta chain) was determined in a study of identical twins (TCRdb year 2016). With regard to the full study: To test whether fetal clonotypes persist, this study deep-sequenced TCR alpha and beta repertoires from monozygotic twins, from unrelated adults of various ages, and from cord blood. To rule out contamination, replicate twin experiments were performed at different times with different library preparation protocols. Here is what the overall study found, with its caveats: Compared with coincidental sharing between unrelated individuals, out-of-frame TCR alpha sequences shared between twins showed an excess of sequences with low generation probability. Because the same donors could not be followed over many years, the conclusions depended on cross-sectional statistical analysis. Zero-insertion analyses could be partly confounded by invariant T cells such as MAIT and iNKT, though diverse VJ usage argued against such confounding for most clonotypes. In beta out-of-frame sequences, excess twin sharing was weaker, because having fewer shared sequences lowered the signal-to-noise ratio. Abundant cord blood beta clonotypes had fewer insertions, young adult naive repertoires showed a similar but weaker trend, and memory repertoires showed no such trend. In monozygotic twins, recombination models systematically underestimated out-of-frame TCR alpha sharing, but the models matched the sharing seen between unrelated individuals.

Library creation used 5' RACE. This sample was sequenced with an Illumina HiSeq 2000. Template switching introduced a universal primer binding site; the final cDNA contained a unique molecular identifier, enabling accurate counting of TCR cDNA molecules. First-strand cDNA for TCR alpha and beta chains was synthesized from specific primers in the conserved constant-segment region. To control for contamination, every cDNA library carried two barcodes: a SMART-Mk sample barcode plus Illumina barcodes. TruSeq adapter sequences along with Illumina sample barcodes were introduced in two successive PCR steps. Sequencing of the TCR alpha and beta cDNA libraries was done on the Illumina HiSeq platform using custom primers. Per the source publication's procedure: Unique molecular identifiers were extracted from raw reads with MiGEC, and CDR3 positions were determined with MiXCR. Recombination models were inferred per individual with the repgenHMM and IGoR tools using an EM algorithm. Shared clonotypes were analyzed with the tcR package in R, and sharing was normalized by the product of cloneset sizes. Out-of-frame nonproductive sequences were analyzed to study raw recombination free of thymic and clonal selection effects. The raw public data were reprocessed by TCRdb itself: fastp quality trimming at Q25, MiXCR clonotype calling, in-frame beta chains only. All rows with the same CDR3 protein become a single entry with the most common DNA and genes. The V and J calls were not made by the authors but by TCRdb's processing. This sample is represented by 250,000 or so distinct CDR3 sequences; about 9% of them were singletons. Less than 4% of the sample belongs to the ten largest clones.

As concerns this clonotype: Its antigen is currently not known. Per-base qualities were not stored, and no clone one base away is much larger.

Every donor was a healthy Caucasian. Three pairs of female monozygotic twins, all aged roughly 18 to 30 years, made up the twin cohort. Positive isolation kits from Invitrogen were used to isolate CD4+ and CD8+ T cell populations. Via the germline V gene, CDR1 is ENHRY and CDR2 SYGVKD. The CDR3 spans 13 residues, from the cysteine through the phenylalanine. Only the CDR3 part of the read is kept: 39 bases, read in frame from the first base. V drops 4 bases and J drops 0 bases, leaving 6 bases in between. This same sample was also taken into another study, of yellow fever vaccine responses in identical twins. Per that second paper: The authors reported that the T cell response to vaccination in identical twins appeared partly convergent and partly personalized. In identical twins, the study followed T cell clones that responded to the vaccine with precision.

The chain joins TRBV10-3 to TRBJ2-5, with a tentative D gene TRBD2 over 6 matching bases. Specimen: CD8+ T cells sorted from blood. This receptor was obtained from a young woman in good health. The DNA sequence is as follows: TGTGCCATCAGTGGCGGGAACCAAGAGACCCAGTACTTC. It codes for CAISGGNQETQYF.